One sample yielded the 8 T cell receptor beta chains listed below, sequenced in a study of T cells after posttransplantation cyclophosphamide. A marrow graft followed busulfan-fludarabine conditioning, with cyclophosphamide on days +3 and +4. Sequencing used immunoSEQ multiplex PCR; TCRdb keeps in-frame clones, though not all of them. The top ten clones hold 5.5% to 7.5% of a sample with some 20,000 clones, 87% of them seen once. The sample in question was PBMCs, obtained after allogeneic stem cell transplant with posttransplant cyclophosphamide. Receptors were obtained from a female patient aged 40-50 years who received an allogeneic stem cell transplant from a related donor, was CMV-positive, and had no GVHD. Some T cells may originate from the graft donor.

CDR3 protein: CSVGVGRRNIQYF. The CDR3, as DNA: TGCAGCGTTGGGGTGGGGCGTCGGAACATTCAGTACTTC. The chain carries TRBV29-1 and TRBJ2-4, with a tentative D call TRBD1 (5 bases). The CDR3 is 13 residues long. Germline V gene lookup returns CDR1 SQVTM and CDR2 ANQGSEA. V lost 4 bases and J lost 7, with 14 bases in between. The variable domain in full, with the rest retrieved from reference TRBV29-1 and TRBJ2-4, is SAVISQKPSRDICQRGTSLTIQCQVDSQVTMMFWYRQQPGQSLTLIATANQGSEATYESGFVIDKFPISRPNLTFSTLTVSNMSPEDSSIYLCSVGVGRRNIQYFGAGTRLSVL.

This clone came up a few times. V is TRBV2 and J is TRBJ2-7; 9 nucleotides align to TRBD1. The CDR3 consists of 13 residues. Germline CDR1 and CDR2: SNHLY and FYNNEI. V shed 6 bases, J shed 6 bases, and the junction held 6 bases outside the gene matches. The chain's CDR3 is CASSRDRVAEQYF. The CDR3 DNA reads as TGTGCCAGCAGCCGGGACAGGGTGGCCGAGCAGTACTTC. Filled out from reference TRBV2 and TRBJ2-7, the complete variable domain reads EPEVTQTPSHQVTQMGQEVILRCVPISNHLYFYWYRQILGQKVEFLVSFYNNEISEKSEIFDDQFSVERPDGSNFTLKIRSTKLEDSAMYFCASSRDRVAEQYFGPGTRLTVT.

The rearrangement links TRBV25-1 to TRBJ2-3, with unresolved D. CDR1 and CDR2 from the germline V gene are MGHDK and SYGVNS. The ends were cut back, 5 bases at V and 5 bases at J, with 5 bases in the middle. The CDR3 length is 11 residues. The CDR3 region is CASSSRDTQYF. The CDR3 coding sequence is TGTGCCAGCAGTTCTCGAGATACGCAGTATTTT.

The V gene is TRBV27, the J gene TRBJ2-3; 13 bases fit TRBD2. This CDR3 is 15 amino acids long. Germline V gene sequence: CDR1 MNHEY, CDR2 SMNVEV (reference sequence). Germline trimming cut 5 bases from V and 6 bases from J; bases unmatched to any gene: 5. CDR3 nucleotide sequence: TGTGCCAGCAGTGAACTAGCGGGAGGGCGTGATACGCAGTATTTT. Translation gives CASSELAGGRDTQYF.

This CDR3 reads CTSYRAGNNEQFF. DNA of the CDR3: TGCACCAGCTACAGGGCAGGTAACAATGAGCAGTTCTTC. This chain uses TRBV1 with TRBJ2-1; TRBD1, the D gene given by the table, was not confirmed from the DNA. TRBV1 is termed a pseudogene. CDR3 size: 13 residues.

The chain carries TRBV9 and TRBJ2-3; a possible D gene is TRBD2 (6 bases). The CDR3 totals 18 residues. V lost 0 bases and J lost 0, with 17 bases in between. In germline, CDR1 is SGDLS, CDR2 YYNGEE. DNA of the CDR3: TGTGCCAGCAGCGTAGGGGTTAGCGGACGATCTAGCACAGATACGCAGTATTTT. Amino acid sequence: CASSVGVSGRSSTDTQYF.

Only one count was recorded for this clone. This sequence joins TRBV18 and TRBJ2-2, with TRBD1 matching over 8 bases. Germline V CDR1 and CDR2: KGHSH, LQKENI. Trimming removed 6 bases from V and 7 bases from J; junction bases left unmatched: 13. The CDR3 is 16 amino acids. CDR3 DNA: TGTGCCAGCTCGCTCGGACAGGGCAAGATGGGCGGGGAGCTGTTTTTT. The encoded protein is CASSLGQGKMGGELFF.

The CDR3 nucleotides read TGTGCCAGTAAAAAGCCAGGATCCTACGAGCAGTACTTC. Translating gives CASKKPGSYEQYF. V usage is TRBV19 and J usage is TRBJ2-7; D is unresolved. This CDR3 comprises 13 residues. Between the trimmed V and J ends, which lost 7 bases and 1 base, there was a span of 11 bases. The germline V gene encodes CDR1 LNHDA and CDR2 SQIVND (reference sequence).